This T cell receptor beta chain came from a study of T cell responses to AZD1222 COVID-19 vaccine. Study-wide results and limits: Most donors were white British, females outnumbered males, and clonal diversity was possibly underestimated. The CD4 TCRs associated with vaccination extended across spike and predominated at 160-218 and 743-854. Repertoires were sampled only after the peak T cell response. Compared with day 0, the breadth and depth of the Spike-specific TCR repertoire rose significantly after two doses of AZD1222.

The CDR3 is made up of 14 amino acids. Germline V gene lookup returns CDR1 SGHNT and CDR2 YENEEA. Trimming stripped 4 bases from V and 9 bases from J, with 16 bases between. Only in-frame clones appear in the TCRdb table, and some are missing; sequencing was by immunoSEQ multiplex PCR. The data show some 150,000 clones, about nine tenths seen once. On this clone: As yet, its antigen is unknown.

V gene TRBV11-3 combines with J gene TRBJ2-1; tentatively, D is TRBD2 (7 bases). The sequence derives from an adult in good health. Sequencing used peripheral blood, obtained on day 0 of MenACWY control vaccination. This chain's CDR3 is CASSSWGGAGEQFF. The CDR3 nucleotides are TGTGCCAGCAGCTCCTGGGGGGGGGCCGGTGAGCAGTTCTTC.